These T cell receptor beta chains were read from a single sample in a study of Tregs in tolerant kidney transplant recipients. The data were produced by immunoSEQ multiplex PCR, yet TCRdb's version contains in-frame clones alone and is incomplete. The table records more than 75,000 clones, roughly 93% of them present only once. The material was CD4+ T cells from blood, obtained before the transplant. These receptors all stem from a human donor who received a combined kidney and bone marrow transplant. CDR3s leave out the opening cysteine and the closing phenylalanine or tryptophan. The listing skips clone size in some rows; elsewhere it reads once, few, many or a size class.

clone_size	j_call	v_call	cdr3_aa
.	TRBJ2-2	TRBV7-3	ASREQGAGTGELF
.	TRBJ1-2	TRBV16	ASSQNSLYYGYT
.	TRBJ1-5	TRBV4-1	ASSRVGGQGVQPQH
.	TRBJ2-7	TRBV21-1	ASSTLTYEQY
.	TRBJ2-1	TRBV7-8	ASSLRHGIGNEQF
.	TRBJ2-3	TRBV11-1	ASSTGRLAGTDTQY
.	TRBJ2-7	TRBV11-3	ASSPGTGEAYEQY
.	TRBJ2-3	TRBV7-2	ASSLAPAGAVDTQY
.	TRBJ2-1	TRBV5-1	ASSGGQGSYNEQF
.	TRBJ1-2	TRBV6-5	ASSLDRGQGGYT
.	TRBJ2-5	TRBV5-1	ASSYGLAGMQETQY
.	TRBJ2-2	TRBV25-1	ASSESSGMSGELF
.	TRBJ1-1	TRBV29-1	SVVRGAEDTEAF
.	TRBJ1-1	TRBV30	AWRAGGLTEAF
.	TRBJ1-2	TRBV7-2	ASSYGQGMDYGYT
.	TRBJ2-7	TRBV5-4	ASSPGLAGVSYEQY
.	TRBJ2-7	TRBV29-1	SVGSRGSTHEQY
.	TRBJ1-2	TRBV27	ASSSTGASYGYT
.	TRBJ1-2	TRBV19	ASSTTGTVNYGYT
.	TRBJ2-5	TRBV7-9	ASSRPQGGETQY
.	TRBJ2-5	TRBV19	ASSQTGQETQY
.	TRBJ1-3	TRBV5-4	ASSLDRAGNTIY
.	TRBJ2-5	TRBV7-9	AGERLAGLGETQY
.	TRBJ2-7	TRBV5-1	ASSFTGHEQY
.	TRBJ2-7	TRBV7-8	ASSLAGTAYEQY
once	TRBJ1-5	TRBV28	ASNRQGIKPQH
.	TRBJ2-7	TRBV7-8	ASSLGTGTYEQY
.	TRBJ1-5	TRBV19	ASSTRTGVLNQPQH
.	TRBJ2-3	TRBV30	AWSVLSGGGTQY
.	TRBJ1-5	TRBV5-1	ASSLYGDQPQH
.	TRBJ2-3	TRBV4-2	ASSQPGHSTDTQY
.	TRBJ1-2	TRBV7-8	ASSLTPGQGRVLYGYT
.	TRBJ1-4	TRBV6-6	ASSYRDREKLF
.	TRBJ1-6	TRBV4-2	ASSQEPPTGWSSYNSPLH
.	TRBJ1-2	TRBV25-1	ASSPREALIRGRGYT
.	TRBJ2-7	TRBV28	ASSLGGGPSYEQY